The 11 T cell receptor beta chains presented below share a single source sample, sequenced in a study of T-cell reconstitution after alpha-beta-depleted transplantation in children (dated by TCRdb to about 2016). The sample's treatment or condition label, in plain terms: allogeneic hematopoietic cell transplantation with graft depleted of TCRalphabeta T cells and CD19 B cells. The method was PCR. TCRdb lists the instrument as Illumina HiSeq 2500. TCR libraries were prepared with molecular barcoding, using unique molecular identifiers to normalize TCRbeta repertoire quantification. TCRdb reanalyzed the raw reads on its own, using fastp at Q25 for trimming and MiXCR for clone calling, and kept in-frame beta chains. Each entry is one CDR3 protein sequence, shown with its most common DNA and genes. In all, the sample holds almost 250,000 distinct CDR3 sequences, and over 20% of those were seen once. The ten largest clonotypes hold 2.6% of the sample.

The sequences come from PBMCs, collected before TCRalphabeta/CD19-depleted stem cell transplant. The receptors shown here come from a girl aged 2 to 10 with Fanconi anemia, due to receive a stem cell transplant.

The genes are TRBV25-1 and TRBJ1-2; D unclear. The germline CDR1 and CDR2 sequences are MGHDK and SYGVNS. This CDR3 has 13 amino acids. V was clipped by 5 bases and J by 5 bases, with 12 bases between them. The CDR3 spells CASSRAGFYGYTF. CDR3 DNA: TGTGCCAGCAGTCGGGCAGGATTTTATGGCTACACCTTC.

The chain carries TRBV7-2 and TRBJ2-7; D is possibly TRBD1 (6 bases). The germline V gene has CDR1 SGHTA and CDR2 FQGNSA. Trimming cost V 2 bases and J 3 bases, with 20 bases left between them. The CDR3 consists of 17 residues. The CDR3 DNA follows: TGTGCCAGCAGCTTAATTTACAGGGAAACTTCTCGCTACGAGCAGTACTTC. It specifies CASSLIYRETSRYEQYF.

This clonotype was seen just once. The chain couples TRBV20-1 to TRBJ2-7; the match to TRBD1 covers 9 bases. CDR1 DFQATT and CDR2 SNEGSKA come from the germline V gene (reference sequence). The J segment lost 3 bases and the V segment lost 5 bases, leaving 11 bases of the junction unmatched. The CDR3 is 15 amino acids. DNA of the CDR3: TGCAGTGCTCCGGGGGCAGGACAGGGGATCTACGAGCAGTACTTC. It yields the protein CSAPGAGQGIYEQYF.

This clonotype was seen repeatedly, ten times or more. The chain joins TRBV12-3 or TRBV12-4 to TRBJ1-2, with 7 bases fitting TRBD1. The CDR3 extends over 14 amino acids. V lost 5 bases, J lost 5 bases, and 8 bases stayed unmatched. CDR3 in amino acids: CASSPQGWGYGYTF. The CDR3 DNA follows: TGTGCCAGCAGTCCACAGGGGTGGGGATATGGCTACACCTTC.

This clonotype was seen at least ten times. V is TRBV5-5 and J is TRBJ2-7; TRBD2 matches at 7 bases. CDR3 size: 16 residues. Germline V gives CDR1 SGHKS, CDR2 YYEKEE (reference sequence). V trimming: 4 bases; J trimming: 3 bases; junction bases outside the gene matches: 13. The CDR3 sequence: CASSPSWAGEFYEQYF. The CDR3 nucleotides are TGTGCCAGCAGCCCCTCGTGGGCGGGGGAGTTCTACGAGCAGTACTTC.

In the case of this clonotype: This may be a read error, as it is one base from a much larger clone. The CDR3 DNA reads as TGTGCCAGCAGTTTCTGGGTTCCGTCTGGGGCCAACGTCCTGATTTTC. It encodes CASSFWVPSGANVLIF. The chain couples TRBV12-3 or TRBV12-4 to TRBJ2-6; possible D gene TRBD1, 5 bases. The CDR3 has 16 amino acids.

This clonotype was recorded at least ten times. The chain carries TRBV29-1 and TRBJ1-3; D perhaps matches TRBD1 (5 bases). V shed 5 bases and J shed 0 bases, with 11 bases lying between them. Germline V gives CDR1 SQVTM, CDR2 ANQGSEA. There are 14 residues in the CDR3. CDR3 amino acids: CSVFEGISGNTIYF. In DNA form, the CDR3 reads TGCAGCGTTTTCGAGGGGATCTCTGGAAACACCATATATTTT.

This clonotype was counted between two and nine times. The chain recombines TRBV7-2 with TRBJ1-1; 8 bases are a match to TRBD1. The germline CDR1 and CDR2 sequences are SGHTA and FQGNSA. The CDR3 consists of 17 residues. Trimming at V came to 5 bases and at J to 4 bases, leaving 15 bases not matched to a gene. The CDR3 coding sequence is TGTGCCAGCAGCAATCAGGGGGCGCAGGGTTATTTCACTGAAGCTTTCTTT. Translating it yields CASSNQGAQGYFTEAFF. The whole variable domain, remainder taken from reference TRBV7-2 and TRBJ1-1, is GAGVSQSPSNKVTEKGKDVELRCDPISGHTALYWYRQSLGQGLEFLIYFQGNSAPDKSGLPSDRFSAERTGGSVSTLTIQRTQQEDSAVYLCASSNQGAQGYFTEAFFGQGTRLTVV.

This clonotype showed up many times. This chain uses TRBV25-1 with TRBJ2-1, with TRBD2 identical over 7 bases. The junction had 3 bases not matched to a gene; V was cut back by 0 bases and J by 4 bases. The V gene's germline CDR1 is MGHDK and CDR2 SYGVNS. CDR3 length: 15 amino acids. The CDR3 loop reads CASSEYGRDYNEQFF. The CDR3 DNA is TGTGCCAGCAGTGAATATGGGAGGGATTACAATGAGCAGTTCTTC.

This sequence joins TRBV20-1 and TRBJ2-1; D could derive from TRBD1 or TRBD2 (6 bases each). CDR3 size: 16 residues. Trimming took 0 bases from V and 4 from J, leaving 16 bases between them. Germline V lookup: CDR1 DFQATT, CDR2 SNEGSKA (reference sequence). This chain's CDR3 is CSARDNRASVYNEQFF. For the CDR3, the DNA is TGCAGTGCTAGAGATAACAGGGCTAGCGTGTACAATGAGCAGTTCTTC.

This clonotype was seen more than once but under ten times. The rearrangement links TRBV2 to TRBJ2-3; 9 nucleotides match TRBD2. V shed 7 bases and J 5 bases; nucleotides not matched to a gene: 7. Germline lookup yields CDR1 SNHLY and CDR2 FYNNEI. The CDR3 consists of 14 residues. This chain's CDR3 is CASKTAGGVDTQYF. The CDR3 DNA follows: TGTGCCAGCAAGACAGCGGGGGGAGTAGATACGCAGTATTTT.